This record covers a single TCR beta chain. The data were obtained in a study of blood T cell repertoires in COVID-19. Germline V gives CDR1 SGHNT, CDR2 YENEEA. Germline trimming cut 4 bases from V and 6 bases from J; bases unmatched to any gene: 5. CDR3 length: 14 residues. In the original analysis: Researchers report that nucleated cell counts were estimated from reference gene primer amplification. Only in-frame clones appear in the TCRdb table, and some are missing; sequencing was by immunoSEQ multiplex PCR. V and J calls and clone size are copied from that table; D and trimming were computed from the DNA. The table records 55,000 to 75,000 clones, just under 75% of them present only once.

The TCR comes from an older woman with COVID-19, enrolled during active disease. Source material: peripheral blood. The chain recombines TRBV11-3 with TRBJ2-1; TRBD2 aligns across 8 bases. CDR3 sequence (DNA): TGTGCCAGCAGCTCCTCTAGCGGGCTCAATGAGCAGTTCTTC. The encoded protein is CASSSSSGLNEQFF.